This is a list of T cell receptor beta chains from one sample in a study of PD-L1 blockade in urothelial cancer. Clones were sequenced by immunoSEQ multiplex PCR, and TCRdb holds only the in-frame ones, with some missing. The table lists more than 65,000 clones, roughly nine tenths of them singletons. The sample in question was PBMCs, obtained around atezolizumab (anti-PD-L1) treatment. The receptor set was obtained from a woman between 65 and 79 years old with urothelial cancer. Both conserved end residues are part of each CDR3. Fields, in order: J gene, V gene, D gene, clone size, CDR3 protein, CDR3 DNA. The D gene is left open where the match is weak. Where a row states a size, it is once, few, many or the class of an expanded clone; other rows omit it.

J gene: TRBJ2-5
V gene: TRBV29-1
D gene: -
clone size: -
CDR3 protein: CSVDSVGMGGTQYF
CDR3 DNA: TGCAGCGTTGATTCGGTCGGGATGGGGGGGACCCAGTACTTC

J gene: TRBJ2-2
V gene: TRBV7-3
D gene: TRBD1
clone size: -
CDR3 protein: CASSLGTANTGELFF
CDR3 DNA: TGTGCCAGCAGCCTCGGGACAGCGAACACCGGGGAGCTGTTTTTT

J gene: TRBJ1-2
V gene: TRBV30
D gene: -
clone size: -
CDR3 protein: CAWSVRLRSSSYGYTF
CDR3 DNA: TGTGCCTGGAGTGTACGTCTTCGGTCCTCGTCCTATGGCTACACCTTC

J gene: TRBJ2-1
V gene: TRBV2
D gene: TRBD2
clone size: -
CDR3 protein: CASRRGGLGEQFF
CDR3 DNA: TGTGCCAGCAGGCGGGGGGGCTTGGGTGAGCAGTTCTTC

J gene: TRBJ1-5
V gene: TRBV7-9
D gene: -
clone size: -
CDR3 protein: CASSLGGHSNQPQHF
CDR3 DNA: TGTGCCAGCAGCTTAGGGGGGCACAGTAATCAGCCCCAGCATTTT

J gene: TRBJ2-7
V gene: TRBV27
D gene: -
clone size: -
CDR3 protein: CASSVHRNSYEQYF
CDR3 DNA: TGTGCCAGCAGTGTACACAGGAACTCCTACGAGCAGTACTTC

J gene: TRBJ2-7
V gene: TRBV18
D gene: TRBD1
clone size: -
CDR3 protein: CASSPDRGWDEQYF
CDR3 DNA: TGTGCCAGCTCACCGGACAGGGGCTGGGACGAGCAGTACTTC

J gene: TRBJ1-1
V gene: TRBV4-1
D gene: -
clone size: -
CDR3 protein: CASSHDTEEAFF
CDR3 DNA: TGCGCCAGCAGCCACGATACAGAAGAAGCTTTCTTT

J gene: TRBJ2-1
V gene: TRBV4-1
D gene: TRBD2
clone size: -
CDR3 protein: CASSHPAPSGRLYNEQFF
CDR3 DNA: TGCGCCAGCAGCCACCCAGCCCCTAGCGGGAGGCTCTACAATGAGCAGTTCTTC

J gene: TRBJ2-3
V gene: TRBV7-9
D gene: TRBD2
clone size: -
CDR3 protein: CASSLAILAGGADTQYF
CDR3 DNA: TGTGCCAGCAGCTTAGCCATACTAGCGGGAGGGGCAGATACGCAGTATTTT

J gene: TRBJ1-3
V gene: TRBV4-3
D gene: TRBD1
clone size: -
CDR3 protein: CASSQGTGTGNTIYF
CDR3 DNA: TGCGCCAGCAGCCAAGGGACAGGGACTGGAAACACCATATATTTT

J gene: TRBJ1-2
V gene: TRBV27
D gene: -
clone size: -
CDR3 protein: CASSLFSSGEDGYTF
CDR3 DNA: TGTGCCAGCAGTTTGTTTTCGTCAGGGGAAGATGGCTACACCTTC

J gene: TRBJ2-3
V gene: TRBV9
D gene: -
clone size: -
CDR3 protein: CASSVGLSDTQYF
CDR3 DNA: TGTGCCAGCAGCGTCGGACTGTCAGATACGCAGTATTTT

J gene: TRBJ2-7
V gene: TRBV6-6
D gene: TRBD1
clone size: once
CDR3 protein: CASNPGTGVYEQYF
CDR3 DNA: TGTGCCAGCAATCCCGGGACAGGGGTCTACGAGCAGTACTTC

J gene: TRBJ1-2
V gene: TRBV2
D gene: TRBD1
clone size: few
CDR3 protein: CASMRQGAGYGYTF
CDR3 DNA: TGTGCCAGCATGCGGCAGGGGGCTGGCTATGGCTACACCTTC

J gene: TRBJ2-1
V gene: TRBV18
D gene: TRBD2
clone size: many
CDR3 protein: CASSPGLASSAEQFF
CDR3 DNA: TGTGCCAGCTCCCCGGGACTAGCCTCATCTGCTGAGCAGTTCTTC

J gene: TRBJ2-7
V gene: TRBV2
D gene: TRBD1
clone size: -
CDR3 protein: CASRGQGVYEQYF
CDR3 DNA: TGTGCCAGCAGAGGACAGGGGGTGTACGAGCAGTACTTC

J gene: TRBJ2-7
V gene: TRBV6-1
D gene: TRBD2
clone size: -
CDR3 protein: CASSVSGKTYEQYF
CDR3 DNA: TGTGCCAGCAGTGTGAGCGGGAAAACCTACGAGCAGTACTTC

J gene: TRBJ2-2
V gene: TRBV11-2
D gene: -
clone size: -
CDR3 protein: CASSRRGGSDWELFF
CDR3 DNA: TGTGCCAGCAGCAGGAGGGGGGGGTCAGACTGGGAGCTGTTTTTT

J gene: TRBJ1-5
V gene: TRBV2
D gene: TRBD1
clone size: -
CDR3 protein: CASTEAWQGGFRPQHF
CDR3 DNA: TGTGCCAGCACCGAGGCGTGGCAGGGGGGCTTTAGGCCCCAGCATTTT

J gene: TRBJ2-2
V gene: TRBV28
D gene: TRBD1
clone size: -
CDR3 protein: CASSLIRGHTGELFF
CDR3 DNA: TGTGCCAGCAGTTTAATCAGGGGGCACACCGGGGAGCTGTTTTTT

J gene: TRBJ1-5
V gene: TRBV7-2
D gene: -
clone size: few
CDR3 protein: CASSLAGGEGQPQHF
CDR3 DNA: TGTGCCAGCAGCTTAGCGGGTGGGGAGGGTCAGCCCCAGCATTTT

J gene: TRBJ2-7
V gene: TRBV5-1
D gene: TRBD2
clone size: once
CDR3 protein: CASSLAGGEDEQYF
CDR3 DNA: TGCGCCAGCAGCTTAGCGGGAGGTGAGGACGAGCAGTACTTC

J gene: TRBJ2-7
V gene: TRBV19
D gene: -
clone size: -
CDR3 protein: CASTGANYYEQYF
CDR3 DNA: TGTGCCAGTACAGGGGCGAATTACTACGAGCAGTACTTC

J gene: TRBJ1-5
V gene: TRBV19
D gene: -
clone size: -
CDR3 protein: CASSPPGGGQPQHF
CDR3 DNA: TGTGCCAGTAGTCCACCCGGGGGAGGTCAGCCCCAGCATTTT

J gene: TRBJ1-1
V gene: TRBV19
D gene: -
clone size: -
CDR3 protein: CASSIRRGGTEAFF
CDR3 DNA: TGTGCCAGTAGTATCCGAAGAGGGGGCACTGAAGCTTTCTTT

J gene: TRBJ1-3
V gene: TRBV5-4
D gene: -
clone size: -
CDR3 protein: CASNFGGPGSGNTKYF
CDR3 DNA: TGTGCCAGCAACTTCGGAGGGCCTGGCTCTGGAAACACCAAATATTTT

J gene: TRBJ2-5
V gene: TRBV6-1
D gene: TRBD1
clone size: -
CDR3 protein: CASRRKQGFLETQYF
CDR3 DNA: TGTGCCAGCAGACGAAAACAGGGGTTTCTGGAGACCCAGTACTTC

J gene: TRBJ2-6
V gene: TRBV9
D gene: -
clone size: -
CDR3 protein: CASSVSRQLYSGANVLTF
CDR3 DNA: TGTGCCAGCAGCGTATCGAGACAACTTTACTCTGGGGCCAACGTCCTGACTTTC

J gene: TRBJ2-2
V gene: TRBV10-2
D gene: -
clone size: once
CDR3 protein: CASSVGHRNTGELFF
CDR3 DNA: TGCGCCAGCAGCGTGGGACACCGGAACACCGGGGAGCTGTTTTTT

J gene: TRBJ2-3
V gene: TRBV6-6
D gene: TRBD1
clone size: -
CDR3 protein: CASSYSTGEWADTQYF
CDR3 DNA: TGTGCCAGCAGTTACTCGACAGGGGAGTGGGCAGATACGCAGTATTTT

J gene: TRBJ2-7
V gene: TRBV5-1
D gene: TRBD1
clone size: -
CDR3 protein: CASSLTGTGGFSYEQYF
CDR3 DNA: TGCGCCAGCAGCTTGACCGGGACAGGGGGTTTTTCCTACGAGCAGTACTTC

J gene: TRBJ2-7
V gene: TRBV5-4
D gene: TRBD2
clone size: few
CDR3 protein: CASSLEGTSGNFYEQYF
CDR3 DNA: TGTGCCAGCAGCTTGGAAGGGACTAGCGGGAACTTCTACGAGCAGTACTTC

J gene: TRBJ2-2
V gene: TRBV6-5
D gene: TRBD2
clone size: -
CDR3 protein: CASSYISGGLSGELFF
CDR3 DNA: TGTGCCAGCAGTTATATTAGCGGGGGACTCTCCGGGGAGCTGTTTTTT

J gene: TRBJ2-7
V gene: TRBV30
D gene: -
clone size: -
CDR3 protein: CAWRWGPISYEQYF
CDR3 DNA: TGTGCCTGGAGATGGGGGCCGATTTCCTACGAGCAGTACTTC

J gene: TRBJ2-3
V gene: TRBV7-2
D gene: -
clone size: -
CDR3 protein: CASSLVAGTLGDTQYF
CDR3 DNA: TGTGCCAGCAGCTTAGTGGCGGGCACCCTGGGAGATACGCAGTATTTT

J gene: TRBJ2-1
V gene: TRBV11-1
D gene: TRBD2
clone size: -
CDR3 protein: CASSSRTSGSSYNEQFF
CDR3 DNA: TGTGCCAGCAGCTCGAGGACTAGCGGGAGCTCCTACAATGAGCAGTTCTTC

J gene: TRBJ2-5
V gene: TRBV4-2
D gene: -
clone size: -
CDR3 protein: CASSYSTSGGETQYF
CDR3 DNA: TGTGCCAGCAGCTATTCGACTAGTGGAGGAGAGACCCAGTACTTC

J gene: TRBJ2-2
V gene: TRBV7-9
D gene: TRBD2
clone size: -
CDR3 protein: CASSLRRTSGANTGELFF
CDR3 DNA: TGTGCCAGCAGCTTACGCCGGACTAGCGGGGCCAACACCGGGGAGCTGTTTTTT

J gene: TRBJ1-2
V gene: TRBV10-3
D gene: -
clone size: -
CDR3 protein: CAIRPPGTSGGYTF
CDR3 DNA: TGTGCCATCAGGCCTCCCGGGACTTCGGGCGGCTACACCTTC

J gene: TRBJ1-2
V gene: TRBV6-6
D gene: TRBD1
clone size: -
CDR3 protein: CASSYPGQEIYTF
CDR3 DNA: TGTGCCAGCAGTTACCCTGGACAGGAGATCTACACCTTC

J gene: TRBJ1-1
V gene: TRBV9
D gene: -
clone size: -
CDR3 protein: CASSVSGYGDTEAFF
CDR3 DNA: TGTGCCAGCAGCGTATCAGGGTATGGCGACACTGAAGCTTTCTTT

J gene: TRBJ2-2
V gene: TRBV5-4
D gene: TRBD2
clone size: -
CDR3 protein: CASSPGGANTGELFF
CDR3 DNA: TGTGCCAGCAGCCCGGGGGGAGCGAACACCGGGGAGCTGTTTTTT

J gene: TRBJ2-5
V gene: TRBV18
D gene: TRBD2
clone size: -
CDR3 protein: CASSPASGGETQYF
CDR3 DNA: TGTGCCAGCTCACCCGCCTCCGGGGGGGAGACCCAGTACTTC

J gene: TRBJ1-5
V gene: TRBV2
D gene: -
clone size: -
CDR3 protein: CASSRGYQPQHF
CDR3 DNA: TGTGCCAGCAGTCGGGGGTATCAGCCCCAGCATTTT

J gene: TRBJ1-4
V gene: TRBV5-5
D gene: -
clone size: -
CDR3 protein: CASSLGGSVTTNEKLFF
CDR3 DNA: TGTGCCAGCAGCTTGGGCGGATCAGTTACAACTAATGAAAAACTGTTTTTT

J gene: TRBJ2-3
V gene: TRBV19
D gene: -
clone size: -
CDR3 protein: CASSSTLTGTDTQYF
CDR3 DNA: TGTGCCAGTAGTTCCACGTTGACAGGCACAGATACGCAGTATTTT

J gene: TRBJ2-5
V gene: TRBV11-2
D gene: TRBD2
clone size: -
CDR3 protein: CASSLAGGGETQYF
CDR3 DNA: TGTGCCAGCAGCTTAGCGGGAGGGGGTGAGACCCAGTACTTC

J gene: TRBJ2-3
V gene: TRBV11-3
D gene: -
clone size: -
CDR3 protein: CASSSQPGDTQYF
CDR3 DNA: TGTGCCAGCAGCTCACAACCGGGGGATACGCAGTATTTT

J gene: TRBJ2-1
V gene: TRBV6-5
D gene: TRBD1
clone size: once
CDR3 protein: CASTRDRGNEQFF
CDR3 DNA: TGTGCCAGCACCCGGGACAGGGGAAATGAGCAGTTCTTC

J gene: TRBJ2-7
V gene: TRBV7-3
D gene: -
clone size: -
CDR3 protein: CASSLSGGPQYEQYF
CDR3 DNA: TGTGCCAGCAGCTTAAGCGGAGGGCCCCAATACGAGCAGTACTTC

J gene: TRBJ2-3
V gene: TRBV5-1
D gene: TRBD1
clone size: -
CDR3 protein: CASSLAQGPSTDTQYF
CDR3 DNA: TGCGCCAGCAGCTTGGCACAGGGGCCGTCCACAGATACGCAGTATTTT

J gene: TRBJ2-5
V gene: TRBV18
D gene: TRBD2
clone size: once
CDR3 protein: CASSPGLRYQETQYF
CDR3 DNA: TGTGCCAGCTCCCCGGGACTAAGGTACCAAGAGACCCAGTACTTC

J gene: TRBJ2-7
V gene: TRBV6-6
D gene: -
clone size: once
CDR3 protein: CASYRTAGSYEQYF
CDR3 DNA: TGTGCCAGTTACCGGACAGCTGGCTCCTACGAGCAGTACTTC

J gene: TRBJ1-2
V gene: TRBV7-2
D gene: -
clone size: once
CDR3 protein: CASSLVPDYGYTF
CDR3 DNA: TGTGCCAGCAGCTTAGTCCCAGACTATGGCTACACCTTC

J gene: TRBJ1-2
V gene: TRBV7-9
D gene: TRBD1
clone size: -
CDR3 protein: CASSSEQGGRFGGYTF
CDR3 DNA: TGTGCCAGCAGCTCCGAACAGGGGGGTCGATTCGGAGGCTACACCTTC

J gene: TRBJ1-5
V gene: TRBV7-2
D gene: -
clone size: -
CDR3 protein: CASSLELYQPQHF
CDR3 DNA: TGTGCCAGCAGCTTAGAGCTTTATCAGCCCCAGCATTTT